The 15 T cell receptor beta chains in this list originate from one sample, sequenced in a study of technical replicates of blood from a handful of donors. The table came from immunoSEQ multiplex PCR; TCRdb's copy has only in-frame clones and leaves some out. The data show 65,000 to 90,000 clones, 90% to 95% seen once. The sample comprised T cells isolated from PBMCs. These receptors were taken from a human donor in good health.

This clone came up a few times. The chain links TRBV28 to TRBJ2-7, with D perhaps matching TRBD1 (6 bases). Germline lookup yields CDR1 MDHEN and CDR2 SYDVKM. The CDR3 consists of 12 residues. The V end was cut by 5 bases, the J end by 2 bases, with 7 bases between. CDR3 in amino acids: CASSPGAYEQYF. DNA of the CDR3: TGTGCCAGCAGTCCAGGGGCCTACGAGCAGTACTTC. Full variable domain (rest looked up from reference TRBV28 and TRBJ2-7): DVKVTQSSRYLVKRTGEKVFLECVQDMDHENMFWYRQDPGLGLRLIYFSYDVKMKEKGDIPEGYSVSREKKERFSLILESASTNQTSMYLCASSPGAYEQYFGPGTRLTVT.

V usage is TRBV7-9 and J usage is TRBJ1-2, with D perhaps TRBD1 (6 bases). CDR1 is SEHNR and CDR2 is FQNEAQ in the germline V gene (reference sequence). With 5 bases removed from V and 1 base from J, the gap between germline ends came to 14 bases. The CDR3 is made up of 15 amino acids. CDR3 protein: CASSTNTGNNYGYTF. In DNA, the CDR3 is TGTGCCAGCAGCACCAACACAGGGAATAACTATGGCTACACCTTC.

V gene TRBV5-1 combines with J gene TRBJ1-4, with 9 bases that match TRBD1. This CDR3 has 18 amino acids. The V gene's germline CDR1 is SGHRS and CDR2 YFSETQ. V lost 4 bases to trimming and J lost 0 bases; unmatched junction nucleotides: 10. The CDR3 DNA sequence: TGCGCCAGCAGCCCAGGACAGGGGCGTTTCCCAACTAATGAAAAACTGTTTTTT. Translated, it gives CASSPGQGRFPTNEKLFF.

The V call is TRBV13, the J call TRBJ1-6; 7 bases align to TRBD1. CDR3 size: 21 residues. V shed 5 bases, J shed 4 bases, and the junction held 23 bases outside the gene matches. The V gene's germline CDR1 is PRHDT and CDR2 FYEKMQ (reference sequence). Here the CDR3 DNA reads TGTGCCAGCAGCGGCGGGGACCAGCAGCTTCCGGGACAGCATTATAATTCACCCCTCCACTTT. This sequence encodes CASSGGDQQLPGQHYNSPLHF.

This chain joins TRBV6-5 and TRBJ2-3, with 15 bases aligning to TRBD2. CDR1 is MNHEY, CDR2 SVGAGI, per germline. The ends lost 5 bases at V and 10 bases at J; junction bases unmatched: 7. The CDR3 runs 15 residues. CDR3 region: CASSAPRTSGGAQYF. The CDR3 region has the DNA TGTGCCAGCAGTGCCCCCCGGACTAGCGGGGGGGCGCAGTATTTT.

This chain joins TRBV29-1 and TRBJ1-5; 7 bases match TRBD1. The CDR3 has 15 residues. Germline lookup yields CDR1 SQVTM and CDR2 ANQGSEA. The junction had 8 bases not matched to a gene; V was cut back by 4 bases and J by 2 bases. The DNA of the CDR3 is TGCAGCGTTGCTTTGACCGGGACAGGCAATCAGCCCCAGCATTTT. Protein product: CSVALTGTGNQPQHF.

The CDR3 sequence is CASRDAGTGFAYEQYF. The DNA for the CDR3 is TGTGCCAGCAGAGACGCCGGGACAGGATTTGCCTACGAGCAGTACTTC. The V call is TRBV5-5, the J call TRBJ2-7; 8 bases match TRBD1. Trimming took 5 bases from V and 2 from J; bases not matched to a gene: 12. This CDR3 has 16 residues. Germline CDR1 SGHKS, CDR2 YYEKEE (reference sequence). The full variable domain, completed using reference TRBV5-5 and TRBJ2-7, is DAGVTQSPTHLIKTRGQQVTLRCSPISGHKSVSWYQQVLGQGPQFIFQYYEKEERGRGNFPDRFSARQFPNYSSELNVNALLLGDSALYLCASRDAGTGFAYEQYFGPGTRLTVT.

The CDR3 DNA follows: TGTGCCAGCAAGTTAATAGCGGGAAGCACAGATACGCAGTATTTT. This translates into CASKLIAGSTDTQYF. The chain employs TRBV2 and TRBJ2-3; 8 bases agree with TRBD2. The CDR3 has 15 residues. The germline V gene has CDR1 SNHLY and CDR2 FYNNEI. With 7 bases clipped from V and 0 bases from J, the junction kept 6 bases outside the gene matches.

The chain uses TRBV5-1 and TRBJ2-2, with D possibly TRBD1 on 6 matching bases. Trimming removed 0 bases from V and 5 bases from J, with 11 bases in between. The CDR3 consists of 15 residues. Germline CDR1 is SGHRS and CDR2 is YFSETQ. The CDR3 sequence: CASSLGPGETGELFF. CDR3 nucleotides: TGCGCCAGCAGCTTGGGGCCAGGGGAAACCGGGGAGCTGTTTTTT.

The gene calls are TRBV11-1 and TRBJ1-1; no firm D call. The V gene's germline CDR1 is SGHAT and CDR2 FQDESV (reference sequence). This CDR3 comprises 14 residues. Trimming took 7 bases from V and 7 from J, leaving 19 bases between them. The CDR3 region is CASTLRAPGGEAFF. The CDR3 coding sequence is TGTGCCAGCACCCTGCGGGCACCGGGAGGTGAAGCTTTCTTT.

In its sample, this clone was seen once. V and J are TRBV29-1 and TRBJ2-3; D uncertain. The CDR3 has 13 residues. Per germline, CDR1 SQVTM and CDR2 ANQGSEA. V lost 4 bases to trimming and J lost 2 bases, with 10 bases between them. Written as DNA, the CDR3 is TGCAGCGTTGTGCTACGCCTCACAGATACGCAGTATTTT. Encoded protein: CSVVLRLTDTQYF.

The V gene is TRBV9, the J gene TRBJ2-1; 7 nucleotides match TRBD2. CDR3 length equals 19 residues. The germline V gene has CDR1 SGDLS and CDR2 YYNGEE. V shed 0 bases, J shed 4 bases, and the junction held 16 bases outside the gene matches. The CDR3 coding sequence is TGTGCCAGCAGCGTAGTTGGTGGGGGGGACTTTGGTAGGTACAATGAGCAGTTCTTC. It encodes CASSVVGGGDFGRYNEQFF.

The chain couples TRBV7-6 to TRBJ2-1; 12 bases map to TRBD2. Unmatched junction bases numbered 11, after V lost 5 bases and J lost 9 bases. Germline V gene data show CDR1 as SGHVS and CDR2 as FNYEAQ. This CDR3 spans 16 amino acids. The CDR3 loop reads CASSPRLAGGPVEQFF. DNA for the CDR3: TGTGCCAGCAGCCCCCGCCTAGCGGGAGGGCCCGTTGAGCAGTTCTTC.

This clone is a singleton in its sample. The chain carries TRBV29-1 and TRBJ1-1, with D unclear. Germline CDR1 and CDR2: SQVTM and ANQGSEA. Trimming took off 5 bases at V and 3 bases at J, with 16 bases between the two ends. This CDR3 spans 14 amino acids. The CDR3: CSVLGRVADTEAFF. CDR3 nucleotide sequence: TGCAGCGTTCTTGGGAGGGTAGCGGACACTGAAGCTTTCTTT.

The chain carries TRBV25-1 and TRBJ2-1, with D perhaps TRBD2 (6 bases). The CDR3 contains 12 residues. Germline-derived CDR1 and CDR2 are MGHDK and SYGVNS. V was pared by 10 bases and J by 6 bases, with 13 bases between. The CDR3 sequence: CATTGVFNEQFF. The CDR3 DNA reads TGTGCCACCACGGGGGTCTTCAATGAGCAGTTCTTC.